This T cell receptor (beta chain) was observed in a study of T cell responses to AZD1222 COVID-19 vaccine. Clones were read by immunoSEQ multiplex PCR, and TCRdb kept only the in-frame ones, dropping some. The table records 95,000 to 150,000 clones, roughly 91% of them present only once. This clone occurred once. Its antigen is not identified. Study-wide findings and caveats: Spike-specific TCR breadth rose after two AZD1222 doses, and depth rose as well. White British people made up most donors, females outnumbered males, and clonal diversity was possibly underestimated.

The sequence was collected from an adult in good health. Sequences were derived from peripheral blood, sampled on day 0 of AZD1222 vaccination.

In nucleotides, the CDR3 is TGTGCCAGCAGCCAAGACGGACAGGGGGCCTACAATGAGCAGTTCTTC. Residues: CASSQDGQGAYNEQFF. The J gene is TRBJ2-1, the V gene TRBV4-2; 10 nucleotides align to TRBD1. Germline CDR1 is LGHNA and CDR2 is YNFKEQ. Trimming removed 0 bases from V and 2 bases from J; junction bases left unmatched: 1. There are 16 residues in the CDR3.